This T cell receptor (beta chain) emerged from a study of metastatic and nonmetastatic thyroid tumors. Whole-study context: Blood and tumor or nodule tissue repertoires from malignant and benign thyroid patients were compared.

All patients reached thyroid surgery having received no treatment beforehand. Authors' analysis steps: Researchers built a distant-metastasis classifier for papillary thyroid cancer that drew on CDR3 differences across clinicopathological groups. TCRdb re-analyzed the PCR reads through MiXCR. Clone size and V and J calls follow TCRdb, not the original study. The sample records about 13,000 clones, approximately 20% being singletons. By proportion, this clone is medium-sized (0.01 to 0.1%). The CDR3 sequence is 14 residues long. Trimming pared 2 bases from V and 2 bases from J, leaving 10 bases between. Germline V CDR1 and CDR2: SGHTA, FQGNSA.

This TCR derives from a female donor with papillary thyroid cancer or a benign thyroid nodule (not recorded which). Some clones in this sample may be carry-over from other donors' samples. This sequence joins TRBV7-2 and TRBJ2-7; D is unclear. Sequenced material: adjacent normal tissue. The CDR3 nucleotides are TGTGCCAGCAGCTTACTGGGCTTAACCTACGAGCAGTACTTC. Translating gives CASSLLGLTYEQYF. Complete variable domain (other parts from reference TRBV7-2 and TRBJ2-7): GAGVSQSPSNKVTEKGKDVELRCDPISGHTALYWYRQSLGQGLEFLIYFQGNSAPDKSGLPSDRFSAERTGGSVSTLTIQRTQQEDSAVYLCASSLLGLTYEQYFGPGTRLTVT.